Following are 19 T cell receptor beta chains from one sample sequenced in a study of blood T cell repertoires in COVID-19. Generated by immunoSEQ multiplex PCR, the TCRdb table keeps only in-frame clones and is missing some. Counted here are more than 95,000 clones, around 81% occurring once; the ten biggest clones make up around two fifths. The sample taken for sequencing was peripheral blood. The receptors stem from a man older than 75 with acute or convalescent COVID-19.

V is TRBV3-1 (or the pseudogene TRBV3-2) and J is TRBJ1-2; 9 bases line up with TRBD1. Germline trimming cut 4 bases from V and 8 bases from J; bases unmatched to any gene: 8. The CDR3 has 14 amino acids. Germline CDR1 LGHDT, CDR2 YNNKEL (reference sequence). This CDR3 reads CASSLQQGAAGYTF. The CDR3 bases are TGTGCCAGCAGCCTCCAACAGGGGGCCGCCGGCTACACCTTC.

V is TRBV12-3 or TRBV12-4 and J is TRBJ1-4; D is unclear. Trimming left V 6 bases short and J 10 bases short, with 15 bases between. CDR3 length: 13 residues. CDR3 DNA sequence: TGTGCCAGCAGCCACAACCCTCCCGTAAAACTGTTTTTT. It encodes CASSHNPPVKLFF.

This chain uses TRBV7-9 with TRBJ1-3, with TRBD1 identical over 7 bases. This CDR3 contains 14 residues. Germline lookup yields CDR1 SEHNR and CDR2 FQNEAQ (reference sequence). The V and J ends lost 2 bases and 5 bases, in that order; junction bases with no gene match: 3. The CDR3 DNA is TGTGCCAGCAGCTTAAGGGACAGAAGAAACACCATATATTTT. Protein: CASSLRDRRNTIYF. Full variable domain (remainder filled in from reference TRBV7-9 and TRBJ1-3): DTGVSQNPRHKITKRGQNVTFRCDPISEHNRLYWYRQTLGQGPEFLTYFQNEAQLEKSRLLSDRFSAERPKGSFSTLEIQRTEQGDSAMYLCASSLRDRRNTIYFGEGSWLTVV.

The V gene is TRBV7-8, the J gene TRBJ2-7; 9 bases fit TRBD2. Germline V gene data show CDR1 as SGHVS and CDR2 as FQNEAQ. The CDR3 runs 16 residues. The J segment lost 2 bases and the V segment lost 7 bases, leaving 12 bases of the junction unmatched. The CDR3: CASTSSSRGRAYEQYF. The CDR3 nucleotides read TGTGCCAGCACCTCCTCCTCCCGCGGGAGGGCCTACGAGCAGTACTTC.

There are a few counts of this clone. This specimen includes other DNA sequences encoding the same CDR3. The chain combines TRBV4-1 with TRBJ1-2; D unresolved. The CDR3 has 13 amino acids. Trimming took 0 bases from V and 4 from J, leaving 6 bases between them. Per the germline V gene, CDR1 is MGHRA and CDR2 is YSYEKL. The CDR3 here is CASSQDPGYGYTF. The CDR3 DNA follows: TGCGCCAGCAGCCAAGATCCCGGCTATGGCTACACCTTC.

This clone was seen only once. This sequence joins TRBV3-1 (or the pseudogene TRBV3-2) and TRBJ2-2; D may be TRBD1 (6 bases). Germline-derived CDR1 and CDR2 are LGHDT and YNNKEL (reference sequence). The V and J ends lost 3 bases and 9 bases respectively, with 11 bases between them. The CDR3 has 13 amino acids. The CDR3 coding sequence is TGTGCCAGCAGCCAGAGTCGGGACAGGGAGCTGTTTTTT. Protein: CASSQSRDRELFF.

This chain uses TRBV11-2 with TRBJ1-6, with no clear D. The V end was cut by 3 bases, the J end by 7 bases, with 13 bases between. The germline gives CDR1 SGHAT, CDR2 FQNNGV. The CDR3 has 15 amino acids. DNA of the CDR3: TGTGCCAGCAGCTTGTCTTCCCAGGCCAATTCACCCCTCCACTTT. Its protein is CASSLSSQANSPLHF.

This chain's CDR3 is CASSYSRQGNQPQHF. The CDR3 bases are TGTGCCAGCAGTTACTCACGACAGGGGAATCAGCCCCAGCATTTT. The chain joins TRBV6-5 to TRBJ1-5, with TRBD1 identical over 8 bases. This CDR3 is built from 15 residues. Germline values: CDR1 MNHEY, CDR2 SVGAGI. The V and J ends lost 0 bases and 4 bases, in that order; junction bases with no gene match: 2.

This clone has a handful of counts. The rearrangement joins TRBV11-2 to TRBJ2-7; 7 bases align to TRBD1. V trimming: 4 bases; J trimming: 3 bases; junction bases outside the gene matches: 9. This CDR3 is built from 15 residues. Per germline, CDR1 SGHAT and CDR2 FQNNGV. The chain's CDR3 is CASSSFRDSFYEQYF. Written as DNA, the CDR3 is TGTGCCAGCAGCTCATTCCGGGACAGCTTCTACGAGCAGTACTTC.

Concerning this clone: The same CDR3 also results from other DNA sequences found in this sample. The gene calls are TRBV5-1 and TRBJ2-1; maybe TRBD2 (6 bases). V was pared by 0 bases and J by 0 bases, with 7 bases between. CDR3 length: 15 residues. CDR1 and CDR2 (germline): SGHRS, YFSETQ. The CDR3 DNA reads TGCGCCAGCAGCTTGGCGGGAGTCTCCTACAATGAGCAGTTCTTC. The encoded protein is CASSLAGVSYNEQFF.

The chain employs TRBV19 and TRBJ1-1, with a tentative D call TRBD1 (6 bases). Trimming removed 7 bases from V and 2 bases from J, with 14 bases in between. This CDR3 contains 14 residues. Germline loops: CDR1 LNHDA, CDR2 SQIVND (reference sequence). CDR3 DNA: TGTGCCAGTATGCAGAACAGGGTTAACACTGAAGCTTTCTTT. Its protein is CASMQNRVNTEAFF. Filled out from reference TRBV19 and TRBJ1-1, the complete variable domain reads DGGITQSPKYLFRKEGQNVTLSCEQNLNHDAMYWYRQDPGQGLRLIYYSQIVNDFQKGDIAEGYSVSREKKESFPLTVTSAQKNPTAFYLCASMQNRVNTEAFFGQGTRLTVV.

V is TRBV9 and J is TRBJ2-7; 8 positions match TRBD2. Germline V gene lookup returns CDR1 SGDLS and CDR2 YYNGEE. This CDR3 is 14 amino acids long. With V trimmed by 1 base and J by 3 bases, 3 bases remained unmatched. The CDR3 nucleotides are TGTGCCAGCAGCGTAACTAGCGGCCACTACGAGCAGTACTTC. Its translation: CASSVTSGHYEQYF. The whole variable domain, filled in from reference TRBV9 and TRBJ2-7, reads DSGVTQTPKHLITATGQRVTLRCSPRSGDLSVYWYQQSLDQGLQFLIQYYNGEERAKGNILERFSAQQFPDLHSELNLSSLELGDSALYFCASSVTSGHYEQYFGPGTRLTVT.

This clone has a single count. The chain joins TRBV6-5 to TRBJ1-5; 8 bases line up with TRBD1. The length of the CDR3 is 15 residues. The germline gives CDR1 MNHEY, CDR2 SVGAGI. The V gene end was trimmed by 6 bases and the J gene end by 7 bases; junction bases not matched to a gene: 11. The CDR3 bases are TGTGCCAGCAGGAGGCAGGGGGCTCAAAAACAGCCCCAGCATTTT. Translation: CASRRQGAQKQPQHF.

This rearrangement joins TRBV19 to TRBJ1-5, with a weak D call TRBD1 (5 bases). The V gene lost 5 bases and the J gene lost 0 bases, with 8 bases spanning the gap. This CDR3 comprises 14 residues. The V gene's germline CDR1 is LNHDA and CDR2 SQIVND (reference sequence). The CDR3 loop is CASSFGHSNQPQHF. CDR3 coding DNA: TGTGCCAGTAGTTTCGGACATAGCAATCAGCCCCAGCATTTT.

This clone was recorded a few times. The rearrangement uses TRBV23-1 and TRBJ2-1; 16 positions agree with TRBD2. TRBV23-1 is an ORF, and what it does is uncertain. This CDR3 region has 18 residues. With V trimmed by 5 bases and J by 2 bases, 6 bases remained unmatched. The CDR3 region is CASSGTSGREAPYNEQFF. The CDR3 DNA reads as TGCGCCAGCAGTGGGACTAGCGGGAGGGAGGCCCCCTACAATGAGCAGTTCTTC.

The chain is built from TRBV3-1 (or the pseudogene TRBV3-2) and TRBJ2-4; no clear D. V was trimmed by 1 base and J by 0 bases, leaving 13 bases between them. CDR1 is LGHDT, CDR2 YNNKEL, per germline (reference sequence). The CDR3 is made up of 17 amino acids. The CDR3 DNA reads TGTGCCAGCAGCCAAGTTTTCGACTTTCTAGCCAAAAACATTCAGTACTTC. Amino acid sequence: CASSQVFDFLAKNIQYF.

CDR3 residues: CASSLGTFVATNEKLFF. The CDR3 DNA reads TGCGCCAGCAGCTTGGGGACATTCGTTGCAACTAATGAAAAACTGTTTTTT. This sequence joins TRBV5-1 and TRBJ1-4, with a tentative D call TRBD1 (5 bases). V lost 0 bases and J 0 bases, leaving 12 bases between the germline ends. There are 17 residues in the CDR3. CDR1 and CDR2 from the germline V gene are SGHRS and YFSETQ.

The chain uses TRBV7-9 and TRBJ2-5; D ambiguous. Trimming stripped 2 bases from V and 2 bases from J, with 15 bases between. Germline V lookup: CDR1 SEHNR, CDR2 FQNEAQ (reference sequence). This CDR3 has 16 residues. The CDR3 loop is CASSLSPQTPQETQYF. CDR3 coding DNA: TGTGCCAGCAGCTTATCCCCACAGACCCCTCAAGAGACCCAGTACTTC.

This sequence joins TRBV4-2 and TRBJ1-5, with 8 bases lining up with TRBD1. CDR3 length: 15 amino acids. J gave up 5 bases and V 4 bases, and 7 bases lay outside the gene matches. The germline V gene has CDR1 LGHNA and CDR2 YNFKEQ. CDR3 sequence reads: CASSPVLTGDQPQHF. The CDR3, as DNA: TGTGCCAGCAGCCCCGTATTGACAGGGGATCAGCCCCAGCATTTT.